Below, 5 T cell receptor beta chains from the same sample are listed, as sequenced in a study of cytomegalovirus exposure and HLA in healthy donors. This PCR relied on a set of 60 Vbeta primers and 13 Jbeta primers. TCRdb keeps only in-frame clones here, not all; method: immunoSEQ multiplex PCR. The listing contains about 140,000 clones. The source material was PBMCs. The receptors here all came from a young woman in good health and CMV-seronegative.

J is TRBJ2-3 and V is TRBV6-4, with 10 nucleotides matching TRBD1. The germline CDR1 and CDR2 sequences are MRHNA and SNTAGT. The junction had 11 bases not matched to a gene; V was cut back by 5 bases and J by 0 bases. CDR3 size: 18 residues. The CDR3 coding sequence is TGTGCCAGCAGTCCGGAATTGACAGGGGGCCGTAGCACAGATACGCAGTATTTT. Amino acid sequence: CASSPELTGGRSTDTQYF.

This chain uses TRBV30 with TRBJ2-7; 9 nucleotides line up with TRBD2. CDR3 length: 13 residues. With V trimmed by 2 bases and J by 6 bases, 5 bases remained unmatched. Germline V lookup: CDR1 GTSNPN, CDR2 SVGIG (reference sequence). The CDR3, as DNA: TGTGCCTGGAGTCTCGCGGGAGGGCCCGAGCAGTACTTC. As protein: CAWSLAGGPEQYF.

CDR3 in DNA: TGTGCCAGCAGCTTAGAGCCTAGTAGCACAGATACGCAGTATTTT. Protein product: CASSLEPSSTDTQYF. The genes are TRBV7-2 and TRBJ2-3, with D unresolved. Germline lookup yields CDR1 SGHTA and CDR2 FQGNSA. The V and J ends lost 1 base and 0 bases respectively, with 8 bases between them. The CDR3 has 15 residues.

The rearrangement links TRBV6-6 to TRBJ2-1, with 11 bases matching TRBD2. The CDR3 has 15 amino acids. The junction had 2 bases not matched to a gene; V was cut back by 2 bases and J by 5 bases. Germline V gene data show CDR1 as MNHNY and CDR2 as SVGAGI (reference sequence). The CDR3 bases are TGTGCCAGCAGTTACCTAGCGGGAGGCGACAATGAGCAGTTCTTC. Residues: CASSYLAGGDNEQFF.

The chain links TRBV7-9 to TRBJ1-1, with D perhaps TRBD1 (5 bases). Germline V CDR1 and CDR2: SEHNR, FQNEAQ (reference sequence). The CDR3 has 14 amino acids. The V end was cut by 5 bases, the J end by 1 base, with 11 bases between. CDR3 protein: CASSPGLQNTEAFF. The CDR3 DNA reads TGTGCCAGCAGCCCGGGACTACAGAACACTGAAGCTTTCTTT.